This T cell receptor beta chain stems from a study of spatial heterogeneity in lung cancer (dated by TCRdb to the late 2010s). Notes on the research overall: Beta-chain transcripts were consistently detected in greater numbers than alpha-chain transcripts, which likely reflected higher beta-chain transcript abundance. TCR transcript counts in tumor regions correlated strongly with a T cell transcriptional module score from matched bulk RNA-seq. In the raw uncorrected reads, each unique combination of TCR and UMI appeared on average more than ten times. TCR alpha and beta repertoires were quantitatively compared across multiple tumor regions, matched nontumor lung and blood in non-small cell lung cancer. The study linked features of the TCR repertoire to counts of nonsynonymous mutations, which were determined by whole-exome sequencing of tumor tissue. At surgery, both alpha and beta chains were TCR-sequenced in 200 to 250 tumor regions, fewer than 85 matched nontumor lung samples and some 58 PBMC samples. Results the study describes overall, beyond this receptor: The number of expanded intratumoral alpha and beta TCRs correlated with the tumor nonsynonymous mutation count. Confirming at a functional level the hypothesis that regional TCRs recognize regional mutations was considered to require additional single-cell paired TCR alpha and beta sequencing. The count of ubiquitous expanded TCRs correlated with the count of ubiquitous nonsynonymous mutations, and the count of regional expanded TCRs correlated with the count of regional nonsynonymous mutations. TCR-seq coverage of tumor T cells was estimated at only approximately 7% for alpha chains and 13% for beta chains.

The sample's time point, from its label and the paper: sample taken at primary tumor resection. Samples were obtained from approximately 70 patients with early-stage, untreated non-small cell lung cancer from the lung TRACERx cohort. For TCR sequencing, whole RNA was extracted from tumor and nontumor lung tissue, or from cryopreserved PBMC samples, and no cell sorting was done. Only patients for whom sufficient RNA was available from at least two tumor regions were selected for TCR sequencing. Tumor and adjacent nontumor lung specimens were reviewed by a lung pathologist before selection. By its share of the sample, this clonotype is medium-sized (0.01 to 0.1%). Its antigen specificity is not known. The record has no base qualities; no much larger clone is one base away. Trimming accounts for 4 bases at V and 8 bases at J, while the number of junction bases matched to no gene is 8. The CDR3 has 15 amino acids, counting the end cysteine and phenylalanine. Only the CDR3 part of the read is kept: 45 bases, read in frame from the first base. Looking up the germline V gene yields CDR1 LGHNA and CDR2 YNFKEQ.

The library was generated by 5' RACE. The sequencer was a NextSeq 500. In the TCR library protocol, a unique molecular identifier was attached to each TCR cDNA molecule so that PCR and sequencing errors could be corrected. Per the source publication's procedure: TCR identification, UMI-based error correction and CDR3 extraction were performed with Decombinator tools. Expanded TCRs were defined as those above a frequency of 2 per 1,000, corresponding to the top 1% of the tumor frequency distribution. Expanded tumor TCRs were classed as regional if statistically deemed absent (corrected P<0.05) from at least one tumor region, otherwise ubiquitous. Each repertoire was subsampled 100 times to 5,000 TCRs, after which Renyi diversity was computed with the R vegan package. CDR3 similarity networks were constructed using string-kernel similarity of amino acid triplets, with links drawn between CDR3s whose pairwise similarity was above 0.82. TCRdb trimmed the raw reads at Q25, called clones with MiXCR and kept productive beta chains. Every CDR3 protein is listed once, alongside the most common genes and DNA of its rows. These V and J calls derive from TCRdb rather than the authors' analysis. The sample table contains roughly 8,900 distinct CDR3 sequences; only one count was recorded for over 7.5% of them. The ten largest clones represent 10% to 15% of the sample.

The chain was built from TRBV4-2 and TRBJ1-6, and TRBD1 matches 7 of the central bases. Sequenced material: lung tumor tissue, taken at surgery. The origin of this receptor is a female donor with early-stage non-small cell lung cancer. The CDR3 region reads CASSPRDRADSPLHF. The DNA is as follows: TGTGCCAGCAGCCCGCGCGACAGGGCGGATTCACCCCTCCACTTT.